This record covers a single T cell receptor beta chain. This entry is derived from a study of blood T cell repertoires in COVID-19. On the study more broadly: Samples of COVID-19 (acute and convalescent) were obtained from the United States, Italy and Spain. Nucleic acid was either cDNA or gDNA, and it came from T cells, B-cell-depleted T cells, or PBMCs.

Under the authors' procedure: Amplification of reference gene primers was used by the study to estimate nucleated cell counts. The assay was immunoSEQ multiplex PCR, and TCRdb's table has in-frame clones only and misses some. V and J calls and clone size come straight from that table; D and trimming were deduced from the DNA. The profile shows some 150,000 clones, approximately 90% of them singletons. CDR1 and CDR2 (germline): SGHRS, YFSETQ. V was clipped by 0 bases and J by 1 base, with 7 bases between them. The CDR3 has 14 residues. The clonotype originates from a woman in her seventies with acute or convalescent COVID-19. The chain employs TRBV5-1 and TRBJ1-1; D is unclear. Sequenced input: peripheral blood. The CDR3 DNA is TGCGCCAGCAGCTTGGACAGACCGAACACTGAAGCTTTCTTT. It yields the protein CASSLDRPNTEAFF.